These T cell receptor beta chains were read from a single sample in a study of glioma-infiltrating T cells. TCRdb independently ran MiXCR on the multiplex PCR reads; one entry per CDR3 protein. The table shows 150,000 or so distinct CDR3 sequences, with 30% to 40% occurring only once. Material: glioma tissue, nonneoplastic brain tissue, or PBMCs (not recorded which). These TCRs come from a human donor with low-grade glioma or glioblastoma, undergoing nonglioma brain surgery, or in good health (not recorded which). The CDR3 runs from the conserved cysteine through the conserved F or W. A D gene is named only where the DNA matches it firmly. The size entry is marked missing in some rows and otherwise reads once, few, many or a size class.

V	size	J	D	DNA	CDR3
TRBV6-2/TRBV6-3	many	TRBJ2-3	-	TGTGCCAGCAGAACTACATTGGCGGATACGCAGTATTTT	CASRTTLADTQYF
TRBV4-3	few	TRBJ2-3	-	TGCGCCAGCAGCCAAACTAGTTCTAGCACAGATACGCAGTATTTT	CASSQTSSSTDTQYF
TRBV11-2	-	TRBJ2-1	TRBD2	TGTGCCAGCAGCTCGGGACTAGCGGACTACAATGAGCAGTTCTTC	CASSSGLADYNEQFF
TRBV25-1	-	TRBJ1-1	TRBD1	TGTGCCAGCGGTGACAGGGCCACTGAAGCTTTCTTT	CASGDRATEAFF
TRBV6-9	-	TRBJ2-1	TRBD1	TGTGCCAGCAGTTCGGACAGGCGAACAAGCTCCTACAATGAGCAGTTCTTC	CASSSDRRTSSYNEQFF
TRBV6-1	-	TRBJ1-6	-	TGTGCCAGCACCGTAGGTTTACGGGGAGGTAATTCAACCCTCCACTTT	CASTVGLRGGNSTLHF
TRBV20-1	-	TRBJ1-2	-	TGCAGTGCTAGAGATAGGCCGCGGGACTATGGCTACACCTTC	CSARDRPRDYGYTF
TRBV20-1	-	TRBJ1-6	TRBD1	TGCAGTGCTAGAGATCTGGGGTTAGACAGGGAAAATAATTTGGCCCTCCACTTT	CSARDLGLDRENNLALHF
TRBV6-2/TRBV6-3	-	TRBJ1-2	TRBD1	TGTGCCATCGTAGGGACAGGGGGCGATGGCTACACCTTC	CAIVGTGGDGYTF
TRBV28	few	TRBJ2-7	-	TGTGCCAGCAGTTTTCCGACAATCTCCTACGAGCAGTACTTC	CASSFPTISYEQYF
TRBV6-2/TRBV6-3	-	TRBJ2-1	-	TGTGCCAGCAGTTTTAAGGGAACAAATGAGCAGTTCTTC	CASSFKGTNEQFF
TRBV20-1	-	TRBJ1-2	-	TGCAGTGCCTGGGACGGAACTATTGGCTACACCTTC	CSAWDGTIGYTF
TRBV24-1	-	TRBJ2-3	-	TGTGCCACCAGTGATTTGGGGACTCTTAGCACAGATACGCAGTATTTT	CATSDLGTLSTDTQYF
TRBV7-9	-	TRBJ2-5	TRBD2	TGTGCCACCGGGACTAGCGGACAAGAGACCCAGTACTTC	CATGTSGQETQYF
TRBV27	many	TRBJ1-1	-	TGTGCCAGGAAACCACAAGCAGTGAACACTGAAGCTTTCTTT	CARKPQAVNTEAFF
TRBV18	-	TRBJ2-5	TRBD1	TGTGCCAGCTCACTGGGACAGGCCCAAGAGACCCAGTACTTC	CASSLGQAQETQYF
TRBV6-1	few	TRBJ1-1	-	TGTGCCAGCAGTGTGTCGTCCGGTAGTACTGAAGCTTTCTTT	CASSVSSGSTEAFF
TRBV28	many	TRBJ2-1	TRBD2	TGTGCCAGCAGTTTTTCGGGGGGACTAGTCTCCTACAATGAGCAGTTCTTC	CASSFSGGLVSYNEQFF
TRBV25-1	-	TRBJ2-7	TRBD1	TGTGCCAGCAGTGAATGGGGACAGGGGAGGTACGAGCAGTACTTC	CASSEWGQGRYEQYF
TRBV28	-	TRBJ1-5	TRBD1	TGTGCCAGCAGTGCTCACCGGGACAGGGCACGACAGCCCCAGCACTTT	CASSAHRDRARQPQHF
TRBV20-1	-	TRBJ2-1	-	TGCAGTGTTAGCCGAGACGGTTTTTCCGATGAGCAGTTCTTC	CSVSRDGFSDEQFF
TRBV10-2	-	TRBJ2-4	-	TGCGCCAGCAGGCTAGAAAACATTCAGTACTTC	CASRLENIQYF
TRBV4-1	few	TRBJ2-7	TRBD2	TGCGCCAGCAGCCGCGGACTAGCGGGCACCTCAAGCTCCTACGAGCAGTACTTC	CASSRGLAGTSSSYEQYF
TRBV28	few	TRBJ1-2	-	TGTGCCAGCAGTTCGGGGGTCCGCTATGGCTACACCTTC	CASSSGVRYGYTF
TRBV27	few	TRBJ1-5	-	TGTGCCAGCAGTTTACGAGGGTCGGGCCAGCCCCAGCATTTT	CASSLRGSGQPQHF
TRBV6-2/TRBV6-3	-	TRBJ2-7	-	TGTGCCAGCAGTTCCGCTACAGGCTACGAGCAGTACTTC	CASSSATGYEQYF
TRBV7-2	-	TRBJ2-2	-	TGTGCCACCACCCGGGCCACCGGGGAGCTGTTTTTT	CATTRATGELFF
TRBV6-2/TRBV6-3	many	TRBJ2-3	-	TGTGCCAGCAGTTCGGCGAATACGCAGTATTTT	CASSSANTQYF
TRBV7-2	-	TRBJ1-3	-	TGTGCCAGCAGCCAGAACTCAGGGTACTCTGGAAACACCATATATTTT	CASSQNSGYSGNTIYF
TRBV6-6	many	TRBJ2-3	-	TGTGCCAGCAGTTACATGCGAGGGGCAGATACGCAGTATTTT	CASSYMRGADTQYF
TRBV6-5	few	TRBJ2-5	-	TGTGCCAGCAGTTACAGGTCGGCAGGGTTTGGGGAGACCCAGTACTTC	CASSYRSAGFGETQYF
TRBV25-1	few	TRBJ1-1	-	TGTGCCAGCAGTGTACCGGGGAAGAGTTACGCTGAAGCTTTCTTT	CASSVPGKSYAEAFF
TRBV28	-	TRBJ1-1	-	TGTGCCAGCAGTATAGAAGTCTGGGACACTGAAGCTTTCTTT	CASSIEVWDTEAFF
TRBV18	-	TRBJ2-3	-	TGTGCCAGCTCACCAGGCCCTGGGATAAATACGCAGTATTTT	CASSPGPGINTQYF
TRBV10-3	-	TRBJ1-1	-	TGTGCCACAATTGGTAACACTGAAGCTTTCTTT	CATIGNTEAFF
TRBV12-3/TRBV12-4	few	TRBJ2-1	TRBD2	TGTGCCAGCAGTTTTAGCGGGGGGAATGAGCAGTTCTTC	CASSFSGGNEQFF
TRBV20-1	-	TRBJ2-5	TRBD2	TGCAGTGATAGACGGACTAGCGGGAGTAAGACCCAGTACTTC	CSDRRTSGSKTQYF
TRBV7-9	-	TRBJ2-3	-	TGTGCCAGTAGTCGTGGACCCCGCACAGATACGCAGTATTTT	CASSRGPRTDTQYF
TRBV6-6	many	TRBJ1-1	-	TGTGCCAGCAGTTACTCGACGCAAAACACTGAAGCTTTCTTT	CASSYSTQNTEAFF
TRBV7-2	few	TRBJ2-3	-	TGTGCCAGCAGCTTACTTTCGGGCACAGATACGCAGTATTTT	CASSLLSGTDTQYF